These 29 T cell receptor beta chains share one sample of origin, sequenced in a study of OX40 agonist ivuxolimab in advanced cancers. Data came from immunoSEQ multiplex PCR; TCRdb stores just in-frame clones and leaves some out. Among over 85,000 clones listed, about 80% were seen once. This specimen consisted of CD4+ or CD8+ T cells sorted from blood, obtained in a trial of the OX40 agonist ivuxolimab. Source of these receptors: an adult with an advanced solid tumor such as melanoma, head and neck, liver or kidney cancer.

The chain recombines TRBV11-2 with TRBJ1-4, with TRBD1 matching 9 bases. The CDR3 has 15 amino acids. Germline V gene data show CDR1 as SGHAT and CDR2 as FQNNGV. With 5 bases clipped from V and 10 bases from J, the junction kept 11 bases outside the gene matches. CDR3 protein: CASSPGDRVVGKLFF. Here the CDR3 DNA reads TGTGCCAGCAGCCCGGGGGACAGGGTTGTAGGAAAACTGTTTTTT. Supplemented by reference TRBV11-2 and TRBJ1-4, the full variable domain reads EAGVAQSPRYKIIEKRQSVAFWCNPISGHATLYWYQQILGQGPKLLIQFQNNGVVDDSQLPKDRFSAERLKGVDSTLKIQPAKLEDSAVYLCASSPGDRVVGKLFFGSGTQLSVL.

The rearrangement uses TRBV5-4 and TRBJ2-5; possibly TRBD2 for D (5 bases). Germline-derived CDR1 and CDR2 are SGHNT and YYREEE (reference sequence). Trimming stripped 1 base from V and 6 bases from J, with 7 bases between. There are 12 residues in the CDR3. The CDR3 nucleotides are TGTGCCAGCAGCTTGACTAGTAAGACCCAGTACTTC. Residues: CASSLTSKTQYF.

The chain employs TRBV19 and TRBJ1-2; D is undetermined. CDR1 is LNHDA and CDR2 is SQIVND in the germline V gene (reference sequence). V was shortened by 3 bases and J by 7 bases, with 12 bases between the two germline ends. The CDR3 covers 13 residues. CDR3 in DNA: TGTGCCAGTAGTATTGGGAGTAGCAGTGGCTACACCTTC. It is translated as CASSIGSSSGYTF.

The V and J genes are TRBV15 and TRBJ2-7, with D perhaps TRBD1 (5 bases). Germline CDR1 LNHNV, CDR2 YYDKDF (reference sequence). Trimming stripped 5 bases from V and 3 bases from J, with 17 bases between. This CDR3 region has 15 residues. The CDR3 bases are TGTGCCACCAGCCGATCAGTCACAGGCTACTACGAGCAGTACTTC. Translating it yields CATSRSVTGYYEQYF.

The chain couples TRBV5-1 to TRBJ2-1; weak D call: TRBD1 (5 bases). The CDR3 length is 12 residues. Germline V lookup: CDR1 SGHRS, CDR2 YFSETQ. The V and J ends lost 7 bases and 6 bases respectively, with 11 bases between them. The CDR3 spells CASRPGFNEQFF. The CDR3 nucleotides read TGCGCCAGCCGGCCAGGGTTCAATGAGCAGTTCTTC.

This clone occurred a few times. Other DNA sequences from this sample encode an identical CDR3 as well. The J gene is TRBJ2-3, the V gene TRBV4-3; D may be TRBD2 (5 bases). Germline CDR1 reads LGHNA; CDR2 reads YSLEER. CDR3 length: 13 residues. Trimming shortened V by 0 bases and J by 6 bases, and 7 bases separated the two germline ends. The CDR3 here is CASSQDGGDTQYF. The CDR3 nucleotides are TGCGCCAGCAGCCAAGATGGCGGGGATACGCAGTATTTT.

CDR3 protein: CASSEPGGLIQETQYF. The CDR3 bases are TGCGCCAGCAGTGAACCGGGGGGTCTTATCCAAGAGACCCAGTACTTC. The chain is built from TRBV10-2 and TRBJ2-5; 7 bases map to TRBD2. The CDR3 is made up of 16 amino acids. Germline lookup yields CDR1 WSHSY and CDR2 SAAADI. V dropped 3 bases and J dropped 1; count of bases not matched to a gene: 8.

The chain links TRBV6-5 to TRBJ2-7, with 7 bases matching TRBD2. Germline V gene lookup returns CDR1 MNHEY and CDR2 SVGAGI. The CDR3 runs to 14 residues. Trimming at V came to 6 bases and at J to 4 bases, leaving 9 bases not matched to a gene. The CDR3 here is CASSLRGLQYEQYF. The CDR3, as DNA: TGTGCCAGCAGCCTTCGGGGACTACAGTACGAGCAGTACTTC.

V gene TRBV5-4 combines with J gene TRBJ2-1; 7 bases line up with TRBD1. The CDR3 runs to 16 residues. In germline, CDR1 is SGHNT, CDR2 YYREEE (reference sequence). The V and J ends lost 3 bases and 1 base, in that order; junction bases with no gene match: 7. CDR3 coding DNA: TGTGCCAGCAGCTCCTCCGGGACAGCTTCCTACAATGAGCAGTTCTTC. Translation gives CASSSSGTASYNEQFF.

The chain joins TRBV15 to TRBJ2-2; maybe TRBD1 (6 bases). The CDR3 length is 15 residues. V lost 8 bases, J lost 4 bases, and 17 bases lay in between. Germline V gene lookup returns CDR1 LNHNV and CDR2 YYDKDF (reference sequence). CDR3 bases: TGTGCCACCTCCGAGCTGGGGGCGGCCACCGGGGAGCTGTTTTTT. It specifies CATSELGAATGELFF.

This clone occurred a few times. V and J are TRBV20-1 and TRBJ1-4, with 10 bases that match TRBD1. The junction had 0 bases not matched to a gene; V was cut back by 3 bases and J by 14 bases. The CDR3 sequence is 10 residues long. Per germline, CDR1 DFQATT and CDR2 SNEGSKA (reference sequence). In nucleotides, the CDR3 is TGCAGTGCTAGGGGACAGGGGCTGTTTTTT. Encoded protein: CSARGQGLFF.

The rearrangement links TRBV10-2 to TRBJ2-7; TRBD2 aligns across 12 bases. The germline gives CDR1 WSHSY, CDR2 SAAADI. The length of the CDR3 is 16 residues. The V and J ends lost 6 bases and 4 bases, in that order; junction bases with no gene match: 10. CDR3 DNA sequence: TGCGCCAGCAGGAGGACTAGCGGGGAGCCTCGGTACGAGCAGTACTTC. Amino acid sequence: CASRRTSGEPRYEQYF.

The genes are TRBV28 and TRBJ1-6, with TRBD1 matching over 11 bases. The CDR3 has 14 amino acids. Per germline, CDR1 MDHEN and CDR2 SYDVKM. Trimming cost V 7 bases and J 12 bases; bases outside gene matches: 8. The CDR3 reads CASTGQGVMGPLHF. CDR3 nucleotides: TGTGCCAGCACGGGACAGGGGGTTATGGGACCCCTCCACTTT.

This clone has a handful of counts. The chain uses TRBV6-5 and TRBJ1-1, with D possibly matching TRBD1 (6 bases). V shed 2 bases and J shed 2 bases, with 15 bases lying between them. This CDR3 region has 16 residues. Germline CDR1 reads MNHEY; CDR2 reads SVGAGI. CDR3 sequence reads: CASSYRSGDTNTEAFF. DNA of the CDR3: TGTGCCAGCAGTTACCGTTCGGGGGACACCAACACTGAAGCTTTCTTT.

This chain connects TRBV7-2 to TRBJ1-1; D perhaps matches TRBD1 (6 bases). This CDR3 has 13 amino acids. Looked up from germline, CDR1 is SGHTA and CDR2 is FQGNSA. V dropped 5 bases and J dropped 1 base, with 8 bases sitting between them. CDR3 residues: CASSTGQNTEAFF. DNA of the CDR3: TGTGCCAGCAGCACGGGACAGAACACTGAAGCTTTCTTT.

The chain employs TRBV28 and TRBJ1-2; perhaps TRBD1 as D (5 bases). The germline V and J ends were trimmed by 0 bases and 3 bases, with 14 bases remaining between them. There are 16 residues in the CDR3. Germline CDR1 and CDR2: MDHEN and SYDVKM. This chain's CDR3 is CASSLWTVSRDYGYTF. CDR3 nucleotide sequence: TGTGCCAGCAGTTTATGGACAGTTTCCCGGGACTATGGCTACACCTTC.

The gene calls are TRBV2 and TRBJ1-4; 9 bases match TRBD1. There are 17 residues in the CDR3. The germline CDR1 and CDR2 sequences are SNHLY and FYNNEI. Losses at the gene ends were 10 bases for V and 5 bases for J; bases not matched to a gene: 17. The CDR3 coding sequence is TGTGCCACCCGGGACAGGGAAAGAGGGGTCACAAATGAAAAACTGTTTTTT. Amino acids: CATRDRERGVTNEKLFF.

This clone was observed a handful of times. The genes are TRBV11-1 and TRBJ2-2; 9 bases align to TRBD1. The CDR3 runs to 17 residues. Germline CDR1 is SGHAT and CDR2 is FQDESV (reference sequence). V was clipped by 5 bases and J by 5 bases; unmatched bases: 12. The CDR3 protein is CASSRHSGTGLTGELFF. The CDR3 region has the DNA TGTGCCAGCAGCCGCCACTCCGGGACAGGGTTGACCGGGGAGCTGTTTTTT.

This clone was seen only once. The rearrangement uses TRBV4-3 and TRBJ2-7; D might be TRBD2 (5 bases). CDR1 and CDR2 from the germline V gene are LGHNA and YSLEER. The V and J ends lost 4 bases and 0 bases respectively, with 16 bases between them. This CDR3 is built from 16 residues. The CDR3 loop reads CASSPVAGGSSYEQYF. The CDR3 nucleotides read TGCGCCAGCAGCCCAGTTGCGGGTGGGAGCTCCTACGAGCAGTACTTC.

The V call is TRBV29-1, the J call TRBJ1-1; no definite D call. This CDR3 is 10 amino acids long. The germline CDR1 and CDR2 sequences are SQVTM and ANQGSEA. The V and J ends lost 7 bases and 1 base respectively, with 4 bases between them. The CDR3 loop is CSARNTEAFF. CDR3 DNA sequence: TGCAGCGCGCGGAACACTGAAGCTTTCTTT.

This chain links TRBV6-6 with TRBJ1-5, with D unresolved. This CDR3 contains 13 residues. CDR1 and CDR2 from the germline V gene are MNHNY and SVGAGI (reference sequence). Trimming pared 9 bases from V and 3 bases from J, leaving 12 bases between. In DNA form, the CDR3 reads TGTGCCAGTGGAGCGGGGATCAATCAGCCCCAGCATTTT. As protein: CASGAGINQPQHF.

The chain joins TRBV30 to TRBJ2-5; 11 nucleotides match TRBD1. The CDR3 length is 14 residues. Germline loops: CDR1 GTSNPN, CDR2 SVGIG (reference sequence). Germline trimming cut 3 bases from V and 5 bases from J; bases unmatched to any gene: 5. CDR3 sequence reads: CAWSRTGGGETQYF. As DNA, the CDR3 is TGTGCCTGGAGCAGGACAGGGGGCGGTGAGACCCAGTACTTC.

This clone was detected once. The V gene is TRBV4-3, the J gene TRBJ2-1; 7 positions match TRBD2. The V and J ends lost 4 bases and 8 bases, in that order; junction bases with no gene match: 17. Germline V gives CDR1 LGHNA, CDR2 YSLEER. This CDR3 comprises 17 residues. DNA for the CDR3: TGCGCCAGCAGCCCACTCTACGGCGCGGGAGTTACCGATGAGCAGTTCTTC. It encodes CASSPLYGAGVTDEQFF.

V is TRBV28 and J is TRBJ2-1, with 9 bases fitting TRBD1. This CDR3 is built from 14 residues. V lost 3 bases to trimming and J lost 6 bases; unmatched junction nucleotides: 3. CDR1 and CDR2 (germline): MDHEN, SYDVKM. CDR3: CASSFGTGFNEQFF. DNA for the CDR3: TGTGCCAGCAGTTTCGGGACAGGGTTCAATGAGCAGTTCTTC.

V is TRBV29-1 and J is TRBJ1-3, with a weak D call TRBD1 (6 bases). The germline V gene encodes CDR1 SQVTM and CDR2 ANQGSEA. This CDR3 region has 13 residues. CDR3 DNA: TGCAGTACATCAGACAGGAGGGGAAACACCATATATTTT. Its translation: CSTSDRRGNTIYF. Drawing the rest from reference TRBV29-1 and TRBJ1-3, the complete variable domain is SAVISQKPSRDICQRGTSLTIQCQVDSQVTMMFWYRQQPGQSLTLIATANQGSEATYESGFVIDKFPISRPNLTFSTLTVSNMSPEDSSIYLCSTSDRRGNTIYFGEGSWLTVV.

The chain has TRBV7-9 and TRBJ2-1; no clear D. Germline CDR1 and CDR2: SEHNR and FQNEAQ (reference sequence). Trimming shortened V by 4 bases and J by 6 bases, and 13 bases separated the two germline ends. This CDR3 has 14 amino acids. In DNA form, the CDR3 reads TGTGCCAGCAGCTCCGCCAGGAACCCCAATGAGCAGTTCTTC. It specifies CASSSARNPNEQFF.

The chain carries TRBV28 and TRBJ1-1, with D perhaps TRBD1 (6 bases). CDR1 and CDR2 from the germline V gene are MDHEN and SYDVKM. CDR3 size: 14 residues. Trimming left V 7 bases short and J 0 bases short, with 12 bases between. The CDR3 DNA is TGTGCCAGCAAGGGGGGCGCGGTGAACACTGAAGCTTTCTTT. This encodes CASKGGAVNTEAFF. Filled out from reference TRBV28 and TRBJ1-1, the complete variable domain reads DVKVTQSSRYLVKRTGEKVFLECVQDMDHENMFWYRQDPGLGLRLIYFSYDVKMKEKGDIPEGYSVSREKKERFSLILESASTNQTSMYLCASKGGAVNTEAFFGQGTRLTVV.

The chain has TRBV7-8 and TRBJ2-1; 14 bases are a match to TRBD2. Germline CDR1 SGHVS, CDR2 FQNEAQ. This CDR3 spans 15 amino acids. Trimming at V came to 4 bases and at J to 6 bases, leaving 2 bases not matched to a gene. The CDR3 region is CASSSGLAGVNEQFF. In DNA form, the CDR3 reads TGTGCCAGCAGCTCGGGACTAGCGGGAGTCAATGAGCAGTTCTTC.

V and J are TRBV9 and TRBJ1-2; weak D call: TRBD1 (6 bases). V was shortened by 0 bases and J by 6 bases, with 18 bases between the two germline ends. Germline V gene sequence: CDR1 SGDLS, CDR2 YYNGEE. This CDR3 is built from 16 residues. CDR3 DNA: TGTGCCAGCAGCGTAGATCCCGCAACAGGGTTCCATGGCTACACCTTC. Protein: CASSVDPATGFHGYTF.